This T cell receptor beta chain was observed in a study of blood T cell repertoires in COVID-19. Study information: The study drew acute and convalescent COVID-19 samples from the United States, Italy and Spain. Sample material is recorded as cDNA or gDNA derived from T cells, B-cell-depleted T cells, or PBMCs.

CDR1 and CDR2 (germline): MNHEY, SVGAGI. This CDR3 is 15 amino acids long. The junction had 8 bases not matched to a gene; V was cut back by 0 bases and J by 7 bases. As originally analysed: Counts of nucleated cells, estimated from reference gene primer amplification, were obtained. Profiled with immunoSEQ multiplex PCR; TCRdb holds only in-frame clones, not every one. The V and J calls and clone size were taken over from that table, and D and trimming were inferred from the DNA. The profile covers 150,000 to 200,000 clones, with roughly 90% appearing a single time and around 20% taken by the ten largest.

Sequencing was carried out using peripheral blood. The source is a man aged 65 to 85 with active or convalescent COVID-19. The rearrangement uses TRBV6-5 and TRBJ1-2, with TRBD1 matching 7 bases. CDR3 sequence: CASSYSGSTGVGYTF. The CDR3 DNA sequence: TGTGCCAGCAGTTACTCAGGAAGTACAGGGGTTGGCTACACCTTC.